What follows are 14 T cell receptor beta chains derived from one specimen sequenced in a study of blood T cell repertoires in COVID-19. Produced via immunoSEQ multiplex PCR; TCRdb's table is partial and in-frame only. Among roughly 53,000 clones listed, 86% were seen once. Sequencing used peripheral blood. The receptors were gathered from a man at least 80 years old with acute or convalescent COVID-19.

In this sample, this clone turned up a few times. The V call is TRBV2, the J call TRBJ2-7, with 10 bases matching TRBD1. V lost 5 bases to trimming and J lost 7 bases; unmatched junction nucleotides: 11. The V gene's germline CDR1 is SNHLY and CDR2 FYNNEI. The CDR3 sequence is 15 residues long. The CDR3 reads CASSRAGTGDYEQYF. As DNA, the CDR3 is TGTGCCAGCAGTCGAGCCGGGACAGGGGATTATGAGCAGTACTTC.

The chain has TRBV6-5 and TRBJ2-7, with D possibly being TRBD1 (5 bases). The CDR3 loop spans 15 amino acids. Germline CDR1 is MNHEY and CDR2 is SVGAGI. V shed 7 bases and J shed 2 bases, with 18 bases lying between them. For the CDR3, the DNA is TGTGCCAGCATTCCGCCTGGCAGGGTAACCTACGAGCAGTACTTC. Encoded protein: CASIPPGRVTYEQYF.

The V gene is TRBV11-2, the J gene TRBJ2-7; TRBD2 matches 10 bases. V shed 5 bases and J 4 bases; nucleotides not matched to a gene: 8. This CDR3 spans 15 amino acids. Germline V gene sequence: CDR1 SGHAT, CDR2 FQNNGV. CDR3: CASSESGGVLYEQYF. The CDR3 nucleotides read TGTGCCAGCAGCGAGAGCGGGGGGGTTTTGTACGAGCAGTACTTC.

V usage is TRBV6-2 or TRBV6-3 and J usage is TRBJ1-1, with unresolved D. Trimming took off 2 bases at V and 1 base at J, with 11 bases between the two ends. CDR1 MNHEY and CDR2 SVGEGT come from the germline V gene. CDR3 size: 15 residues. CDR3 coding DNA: TGTGCCAGCAGTTACATTGGCCGTTCGAACACTGAAGCTTTCTTT. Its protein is CASSYIGRSNTEAFF.

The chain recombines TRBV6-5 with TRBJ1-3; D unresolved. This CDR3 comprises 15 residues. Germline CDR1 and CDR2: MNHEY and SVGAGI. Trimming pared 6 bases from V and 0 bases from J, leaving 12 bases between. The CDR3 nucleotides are TGTGCCAGCAGGAGGGAGCTAAGCTCTGGAAACACCATATATTTT. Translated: CASRRELSSGNTIYF.

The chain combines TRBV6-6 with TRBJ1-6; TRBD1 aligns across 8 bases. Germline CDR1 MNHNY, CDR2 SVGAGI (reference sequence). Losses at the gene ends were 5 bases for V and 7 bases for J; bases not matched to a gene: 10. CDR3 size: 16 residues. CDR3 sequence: CASSRQGTAPNSPLHF. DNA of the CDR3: TGTGCCAGCAGTCGACAGGGGACCGCTCCAAATTCACCCCTCCACTTT.

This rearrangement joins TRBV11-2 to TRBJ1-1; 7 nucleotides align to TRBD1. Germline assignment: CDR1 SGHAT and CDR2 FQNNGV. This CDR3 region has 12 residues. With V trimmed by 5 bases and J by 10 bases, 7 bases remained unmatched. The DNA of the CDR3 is TGTGCCAGCAGCCGACTGCGGGACAGAGCTTTCTTT. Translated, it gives CASSRLRDRAFF.

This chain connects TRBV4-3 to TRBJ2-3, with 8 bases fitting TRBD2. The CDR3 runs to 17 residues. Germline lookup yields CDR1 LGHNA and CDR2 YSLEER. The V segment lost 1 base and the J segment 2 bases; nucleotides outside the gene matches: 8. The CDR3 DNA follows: TGCGCCAGCAGCCAAGGGCCGGGAGGGAGAGTCACAGATACGCAGTATTTT. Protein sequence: CASSQGPGGRVTDTQYF.

The DNA of the CDR3 is TGTGCCAGCAGCCCGATTACGGAGACGGCTTACGAGCAGTACTTC. Translating it yields CASSPITETAYEQYF. The V gene is TRBV3-1 (or the pseudogene TRBV3-2), the J gene TRBJ2-7; D is uncertain. This CDR3 has 15 amino acids. V was pared by 4 bases and J by 4 bases, with 17 bases between. CDR1 is LGHDT, CDR2 YNNKEL, per germline (reference sequence).

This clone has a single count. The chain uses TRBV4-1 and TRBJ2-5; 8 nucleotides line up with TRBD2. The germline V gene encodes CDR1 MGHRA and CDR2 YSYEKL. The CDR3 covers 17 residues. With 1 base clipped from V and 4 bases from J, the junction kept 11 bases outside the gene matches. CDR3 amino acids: CASSQAIAGMGGETQYF. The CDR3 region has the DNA TGCGCCAGCAGCCAAGCTATAGCGGGGATGGGGGGAGAGACCCAGTACTTC.

CDR3 coding DNA: TGTGCCAGCAGCTTGTTCGACAGCCACCAAGAGACCCAGTACTTC. As protein: CASSLFDSHQETQYF. V usage is TRBV7-6 and J usage is TRBJ2-5, with TRBD1 as a possible D gene (5 bases). The CDR3 totals 15 residues. Germline V gene data show CDR1 as SGHVS and CDR2 as FNYEAQ. V shed 3 bases and J shed 0 bases, with 11 bases lying between them.

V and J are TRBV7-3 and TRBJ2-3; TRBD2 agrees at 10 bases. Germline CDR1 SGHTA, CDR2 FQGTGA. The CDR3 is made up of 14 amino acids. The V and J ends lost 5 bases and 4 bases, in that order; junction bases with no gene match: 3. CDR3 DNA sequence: TGTGCCAGCAGCCCAAGCGGGGGGGCAGATACGCAGTATTTT. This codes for CASSPSGGADTQYF. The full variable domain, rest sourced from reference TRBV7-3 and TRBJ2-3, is GAGVSQTPSNKVTEKGKYVELRCDPISGHTALYWYRQSLGQGPEFLIYFQGTGAADDSGLPNDRFFAVRPEGSVSTLKIQRTERGDSAVYLCASSPSGGADTQYFGPGTRLTVL.

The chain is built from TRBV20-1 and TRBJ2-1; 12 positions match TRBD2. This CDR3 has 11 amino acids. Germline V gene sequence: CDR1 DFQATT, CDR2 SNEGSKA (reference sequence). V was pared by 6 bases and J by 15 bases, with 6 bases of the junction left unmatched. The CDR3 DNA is TGCAGTGCCCCTAGACTAGCGGGGGCGTTCTTC. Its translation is CSAPRLAGAFF.

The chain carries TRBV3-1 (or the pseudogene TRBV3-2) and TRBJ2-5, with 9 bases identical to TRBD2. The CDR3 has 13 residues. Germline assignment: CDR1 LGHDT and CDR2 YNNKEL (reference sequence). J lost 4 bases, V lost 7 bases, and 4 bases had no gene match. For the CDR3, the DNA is TGTGCCAGCACCCGGACTAGCGCAGAGACCCAGTACTTC. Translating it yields CASTRTSAETQYF.